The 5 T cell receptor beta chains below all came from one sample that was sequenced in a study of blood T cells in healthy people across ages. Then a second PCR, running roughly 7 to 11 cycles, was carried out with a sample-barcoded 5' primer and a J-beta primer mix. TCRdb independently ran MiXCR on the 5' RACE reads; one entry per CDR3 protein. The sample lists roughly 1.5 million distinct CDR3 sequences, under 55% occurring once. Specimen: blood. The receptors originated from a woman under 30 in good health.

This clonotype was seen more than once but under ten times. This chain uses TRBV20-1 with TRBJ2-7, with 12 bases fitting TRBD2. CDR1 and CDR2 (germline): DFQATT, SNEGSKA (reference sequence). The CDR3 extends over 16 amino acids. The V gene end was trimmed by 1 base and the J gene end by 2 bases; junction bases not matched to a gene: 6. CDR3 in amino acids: CSARGLAGAYPYEQYF. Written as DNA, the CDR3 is TGCAGTGCTAGAGGACTAGCGGGAGCCTATCCCTACGAGCAGTACTTC.

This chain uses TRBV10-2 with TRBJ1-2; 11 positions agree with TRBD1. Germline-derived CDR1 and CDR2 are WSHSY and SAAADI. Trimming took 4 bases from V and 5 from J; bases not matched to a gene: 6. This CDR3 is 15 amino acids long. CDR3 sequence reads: CASSVTGQGEYGYTF. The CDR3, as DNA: TGCGCCAGCAGTGTTACGGGACAGGGGGAATATGGCTACACCTTC.

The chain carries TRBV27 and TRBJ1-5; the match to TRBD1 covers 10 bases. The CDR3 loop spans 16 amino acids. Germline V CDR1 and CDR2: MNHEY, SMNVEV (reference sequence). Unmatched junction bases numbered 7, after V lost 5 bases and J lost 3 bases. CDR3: CASSPLDRGANQPQHF. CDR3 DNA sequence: TGTGCCAGCAGTCCACTGGACAGGGGGGCCAATCAGCCCCAGCATTTT.

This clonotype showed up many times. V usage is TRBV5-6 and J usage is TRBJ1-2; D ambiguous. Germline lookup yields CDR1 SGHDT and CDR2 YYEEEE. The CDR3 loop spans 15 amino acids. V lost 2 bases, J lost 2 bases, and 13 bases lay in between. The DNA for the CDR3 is TGTGCCAGCAGCTTCCGACCAGACGGAAACTATGGCTACACCTTC. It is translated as CASSFRPDGNYGYTF.

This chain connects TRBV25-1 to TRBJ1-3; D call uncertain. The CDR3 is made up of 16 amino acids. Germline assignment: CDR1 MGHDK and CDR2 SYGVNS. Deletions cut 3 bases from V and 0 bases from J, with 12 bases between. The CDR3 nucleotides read TGTGCCAGCAGTGAGCCGACACACCACTCTGGAAACACCATATATTTT. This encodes CASSEPTHHSGNTIYF.